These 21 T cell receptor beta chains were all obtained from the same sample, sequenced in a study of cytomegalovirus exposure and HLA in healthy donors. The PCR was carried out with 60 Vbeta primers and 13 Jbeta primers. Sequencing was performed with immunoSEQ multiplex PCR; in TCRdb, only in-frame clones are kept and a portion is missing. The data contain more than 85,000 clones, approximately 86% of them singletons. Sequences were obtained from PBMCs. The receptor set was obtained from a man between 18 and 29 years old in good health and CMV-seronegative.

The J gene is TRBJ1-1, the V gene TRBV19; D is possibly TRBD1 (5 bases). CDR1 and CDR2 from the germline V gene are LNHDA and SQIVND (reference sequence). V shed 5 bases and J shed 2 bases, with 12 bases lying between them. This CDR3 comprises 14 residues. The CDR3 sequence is CASSGGTHNTEAFF. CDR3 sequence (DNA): TGTGCCAGTAGTGGCGGGACTCATAACACTGAAGCTTTCTTT.

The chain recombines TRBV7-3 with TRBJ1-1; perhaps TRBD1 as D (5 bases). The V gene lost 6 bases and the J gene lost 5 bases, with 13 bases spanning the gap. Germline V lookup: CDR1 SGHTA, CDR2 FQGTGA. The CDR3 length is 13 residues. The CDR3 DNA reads TGTGCCAGCAGTCCTCAGGGTCGGACTGAAGCTTTCTTT. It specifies CASSPQGRTEAFF.

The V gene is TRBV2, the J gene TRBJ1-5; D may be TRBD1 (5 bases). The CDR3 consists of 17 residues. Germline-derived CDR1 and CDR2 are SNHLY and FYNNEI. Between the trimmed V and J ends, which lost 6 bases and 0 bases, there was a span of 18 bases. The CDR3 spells CASSPQVTVYSNQPQHF. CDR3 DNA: TGTGCCAGCAGCCCACAAGTGACAGTCTATAGCAATCAGCCCCAGCATTTT.

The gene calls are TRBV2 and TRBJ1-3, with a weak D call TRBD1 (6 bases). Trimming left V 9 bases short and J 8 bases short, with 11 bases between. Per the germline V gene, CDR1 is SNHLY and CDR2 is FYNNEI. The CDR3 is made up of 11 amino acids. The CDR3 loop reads CASGKGDTIYF. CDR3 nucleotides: TGTGCCAGTGGGAAGGGGGACACCATATATTTT.

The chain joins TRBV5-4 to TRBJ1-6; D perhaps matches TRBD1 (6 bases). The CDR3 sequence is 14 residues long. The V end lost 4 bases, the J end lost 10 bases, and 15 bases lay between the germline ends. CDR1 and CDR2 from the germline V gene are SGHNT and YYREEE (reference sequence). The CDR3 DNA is TGTGCCAGCAGCCCGAAGACAGGTTCCTCACCCCTCCACTTT. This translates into CASSPKTGSSPLHF.

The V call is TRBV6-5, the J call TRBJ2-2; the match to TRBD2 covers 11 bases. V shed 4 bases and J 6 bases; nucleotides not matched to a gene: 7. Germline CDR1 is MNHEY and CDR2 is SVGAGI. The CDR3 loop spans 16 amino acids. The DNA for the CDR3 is TGTGCCAGCAGTTTCCGACTAGCGGGACGTCCCGGGGAGCTGTTTTTT. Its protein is CASSFRLAGRPGELFF.

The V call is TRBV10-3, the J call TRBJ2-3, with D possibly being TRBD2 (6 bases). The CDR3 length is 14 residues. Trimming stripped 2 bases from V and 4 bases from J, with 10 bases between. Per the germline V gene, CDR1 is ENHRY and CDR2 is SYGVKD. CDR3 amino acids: CAISESVAADTQYF. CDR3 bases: TGTGCCATCAGTGAGAGTGTAGCGGCAGATACGCAGTATTTT.

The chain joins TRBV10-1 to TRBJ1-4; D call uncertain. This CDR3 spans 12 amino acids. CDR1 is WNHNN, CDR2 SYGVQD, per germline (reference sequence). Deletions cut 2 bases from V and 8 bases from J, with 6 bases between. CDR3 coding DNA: TGCGCCAGCAGTGAGATCGGGGAAAAACTGTTTTTT. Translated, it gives CASSEIGEKLFF.

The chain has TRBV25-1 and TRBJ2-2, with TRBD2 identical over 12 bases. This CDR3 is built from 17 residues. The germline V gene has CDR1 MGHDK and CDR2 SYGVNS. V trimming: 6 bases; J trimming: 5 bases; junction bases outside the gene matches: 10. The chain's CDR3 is CASSAGRLAGETGELFF. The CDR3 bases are TGTGCCAGCAGCGCAGGGCGACTAGCGGGGGAAACCGGGGAGCTGTTTTTT.

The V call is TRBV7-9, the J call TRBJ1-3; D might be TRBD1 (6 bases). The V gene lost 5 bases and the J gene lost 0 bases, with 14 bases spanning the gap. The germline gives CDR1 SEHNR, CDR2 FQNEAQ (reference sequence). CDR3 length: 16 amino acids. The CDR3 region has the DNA TGTGCCAGCAGCCCCCGGTTAGGGGGCTCTGGAAACACCATATATTTT. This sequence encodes CASSPRLGGSGNTIYF.

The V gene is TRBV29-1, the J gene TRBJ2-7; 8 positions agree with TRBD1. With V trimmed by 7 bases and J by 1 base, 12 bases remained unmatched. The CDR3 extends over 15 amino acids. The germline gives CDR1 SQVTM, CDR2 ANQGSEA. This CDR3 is CSARGRGGGSYEQYF. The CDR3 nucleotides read TGCAGCGCCAGGGGGCGCGGAGGGGGATCCTACGAGCAGTACTTC.

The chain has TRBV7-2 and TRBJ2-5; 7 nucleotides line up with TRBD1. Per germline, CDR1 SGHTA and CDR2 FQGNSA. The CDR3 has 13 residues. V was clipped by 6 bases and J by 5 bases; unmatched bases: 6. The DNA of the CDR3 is TGTGCCAGCAGACTGACAGGGTCGGAGACCCAGTACTTC. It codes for CASRLTGSETQYF.

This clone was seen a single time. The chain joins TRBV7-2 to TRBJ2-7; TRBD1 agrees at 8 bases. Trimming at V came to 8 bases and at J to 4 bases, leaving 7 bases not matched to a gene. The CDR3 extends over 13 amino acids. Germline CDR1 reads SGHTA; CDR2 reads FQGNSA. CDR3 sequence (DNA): TGTGCCAGCGGACCGACAGGGGCTTACGAGCAGTACTTC. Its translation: CASGPTGAYEQYF.

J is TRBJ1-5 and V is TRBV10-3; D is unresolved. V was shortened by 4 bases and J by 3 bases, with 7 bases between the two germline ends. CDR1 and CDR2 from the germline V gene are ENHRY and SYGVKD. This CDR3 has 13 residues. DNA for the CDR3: TGTGCCATCAGTGGAGGTTACAATCAGCCCCAGCATTTT. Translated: CAISGGYNQPQHF.

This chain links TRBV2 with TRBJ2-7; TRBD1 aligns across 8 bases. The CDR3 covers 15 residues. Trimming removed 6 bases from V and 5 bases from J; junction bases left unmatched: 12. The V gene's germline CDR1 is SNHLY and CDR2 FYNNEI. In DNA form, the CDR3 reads TGTGCCAGCAGGGGAGGACAGGGTCGTTACCACGAGCAGTACTTC. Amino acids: CASRGGQGRYHEQYF.

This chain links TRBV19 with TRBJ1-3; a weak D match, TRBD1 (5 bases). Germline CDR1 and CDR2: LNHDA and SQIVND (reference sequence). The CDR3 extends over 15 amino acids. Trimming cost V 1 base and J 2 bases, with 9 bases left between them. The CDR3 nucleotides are TGTGCCAGTAGTATAGGGGCAGGGACTGGAAACACCATATATTTT. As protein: CASSIGAGTGNTIYF.

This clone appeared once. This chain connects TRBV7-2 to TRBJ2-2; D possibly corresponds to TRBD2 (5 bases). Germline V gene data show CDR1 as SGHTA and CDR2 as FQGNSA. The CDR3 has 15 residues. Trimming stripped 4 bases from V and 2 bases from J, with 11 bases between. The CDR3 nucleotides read TGTGCCAGCAGCTCTGGCAGCGGAAACACCGGGGAGCTGTTTTTT. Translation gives CASSSGSGNTGELFF. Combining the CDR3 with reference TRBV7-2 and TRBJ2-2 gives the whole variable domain GAGVSQSPSNKVTEKGKDVELRCDPISGHTALYWYRQSLGQGLEFLIYFQGNSAPDKSGLPSDRFSAERTGGSVSTLTIQRTQQEDSAVYLCASSSGSGNTGELFFGEGSRLTVL.

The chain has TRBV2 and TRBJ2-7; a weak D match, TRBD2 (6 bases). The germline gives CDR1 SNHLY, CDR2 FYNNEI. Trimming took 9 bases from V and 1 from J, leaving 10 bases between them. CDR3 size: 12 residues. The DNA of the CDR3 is TGTGCCAGTATGACTAGATCCTACGAGCAGTACTTC. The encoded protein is CASMTRSYEQYF.

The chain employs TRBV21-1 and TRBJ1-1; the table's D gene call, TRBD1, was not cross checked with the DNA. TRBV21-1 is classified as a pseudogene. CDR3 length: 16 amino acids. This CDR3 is CASSTYRQGTNTEAFF. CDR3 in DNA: TGTGCCAGCAGCACTTACCGACAGGGAACGAACACTGAAGCTTTCTTT.

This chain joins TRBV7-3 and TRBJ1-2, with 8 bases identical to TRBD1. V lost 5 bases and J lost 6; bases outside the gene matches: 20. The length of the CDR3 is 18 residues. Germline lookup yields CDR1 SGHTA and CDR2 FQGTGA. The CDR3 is CASSRGNSINRGLDGYTF. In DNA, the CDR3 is TGTGCCAGCAGCCGCGGAAATTCGATAAACAGGGGGTTAGATGGCTACACCTTC.

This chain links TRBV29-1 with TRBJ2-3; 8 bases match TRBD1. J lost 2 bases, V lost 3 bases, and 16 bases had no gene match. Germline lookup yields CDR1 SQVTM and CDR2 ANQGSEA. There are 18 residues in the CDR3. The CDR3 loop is CSVEGGGQGPPPTDTQYF. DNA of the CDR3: TGCAGCGTTGAGGGGGGCGGACAGGGCCCTCCCCCCACAGATACGCAGTATTTT.